The clone carrying this T cell receptor beta chain was counted many times. Its specificity is unknown. Between the trimmed V and J ends, which lost 3 bases and 3 bases, there was a span of 15 bases. Per the germline V gene, CDR1 is DFQATT and CDR2 is SNEGSKA (reference sequence). This CDR3 has 14 amino acids. The data belong to a study of CD8 T cells in ankylosing spondylitis. TCRdb processed the 5' RACE reads anew with MiXCR; each CDR3 protein has one entry. The sample has 130,000 or so distinct CDR3 sequences; about an eighth are singletons. Study outcomes and limitations: According to the report, clones linked to the disease were significantly enriched in matched synovial fluid samples taken from ankylosing spondylitis patients. Disease-linked clones proved CD8+ and comparatively uncommon in peripheral blood.

Sequencing was done on a sample of blood, either unsorted or a sorted T cell fraction (not recorded which). The TCR was taken from a female donor with ankylosing spondylitis or in good health (not recorded which). The chain has TRBV20-1 and TRBJ2-7, with TRBD2 as a possible D gene (7 bases). CDR3 amino acids: CSARGGAAGYEQYF. In DNA form, the CDR3 reads TGCAGTGCTAGGGGGGGGGCGGCTGGCTACGAGCAGTACTTC.